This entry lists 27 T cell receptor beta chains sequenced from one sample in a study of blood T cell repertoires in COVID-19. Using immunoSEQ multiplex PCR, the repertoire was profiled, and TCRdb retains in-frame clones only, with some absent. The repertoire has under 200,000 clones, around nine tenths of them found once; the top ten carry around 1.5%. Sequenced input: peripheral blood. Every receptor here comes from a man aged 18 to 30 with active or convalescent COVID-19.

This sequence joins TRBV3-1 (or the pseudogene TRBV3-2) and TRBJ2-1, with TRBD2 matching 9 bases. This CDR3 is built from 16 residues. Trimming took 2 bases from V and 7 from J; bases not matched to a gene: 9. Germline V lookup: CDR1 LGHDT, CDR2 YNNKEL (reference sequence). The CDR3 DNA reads TGTGCCAGCAGCCAATTTTTAGCGGGGGCCGGGAATGAGCAGTTCTTC. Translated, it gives CASSQFLAGAGNEQFF.

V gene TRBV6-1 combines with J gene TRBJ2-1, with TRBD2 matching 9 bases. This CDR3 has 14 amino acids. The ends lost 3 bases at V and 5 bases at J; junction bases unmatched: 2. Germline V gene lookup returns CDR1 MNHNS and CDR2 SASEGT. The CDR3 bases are TGTGCCAGCAGTGACAGCGGGAGGCACAATGAGCAGTTCTTC. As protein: CASSDSGRHNEQFF.

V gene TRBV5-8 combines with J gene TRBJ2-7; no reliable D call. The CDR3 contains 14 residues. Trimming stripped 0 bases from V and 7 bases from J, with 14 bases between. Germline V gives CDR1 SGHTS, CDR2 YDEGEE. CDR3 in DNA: TGTGCCAGCAGCTTGGTCGGGTTATTAGAAGAGCAGTACTTC. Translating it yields CASSLVGLLEEQYF.

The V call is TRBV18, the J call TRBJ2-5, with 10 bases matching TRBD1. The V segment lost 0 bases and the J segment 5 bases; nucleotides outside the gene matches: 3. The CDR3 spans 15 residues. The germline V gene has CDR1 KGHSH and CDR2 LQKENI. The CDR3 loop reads CASSPPTGGRETQYF. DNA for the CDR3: TGTGCCAGCTCACCACCGACAGGGGGCAGGGAGACCCAGTACTTC.

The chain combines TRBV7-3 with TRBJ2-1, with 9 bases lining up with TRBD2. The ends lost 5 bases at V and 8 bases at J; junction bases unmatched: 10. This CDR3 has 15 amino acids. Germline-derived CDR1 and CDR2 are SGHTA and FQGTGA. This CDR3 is CASSPSGGRDYEQFF. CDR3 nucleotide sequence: TGTGCCAGCAGCCCGAGCGGCGGGAGGGATTATGAGCAGTTCTTC. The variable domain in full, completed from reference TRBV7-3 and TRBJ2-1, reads GAGVSQTPSNKVTEKGKYVELRCDPISGHTALYWYRQSLGQGPEFLIYFQGTGAADDSGLPNDRFFAVRPEGSVSTLKIQRTERGDSAVYLCASSPSGGRDYEQFFGPGTRLTVL.

Here the CDR3 reads CASSATSAGGPTNEQFF. CDR3 sequence (DNA): TGTGCCAGCAGCGCAACCTCAGCGGGAGGGCCCACCAATGAGCAGTTCTTC. This chain links TRBV9 with TRBJ2-1, with TRBD2 matching over 10 bases. The CDR3 contains 17 residues. CDR1 and CDR2 (germline): SGDLS, YYNGEE. Germline trimming cut 3 bases from V and 6 bases from J; bases unmatched to any gene: 12. Full variable domain (missing parts from reference TRBV9 and TRBJ2-1): DSGVTQTPKHLITATGQRVTLRCSPRSGDLSVYWYQQSLDQGLQFLIQYYNGEERAKGNILERFSAQQFPDLHSELNLSSLELGDSALYFCASSATSAGGPTNEQFFGPGTRLTVL.

CDR3 in DNA: TGTGCCAGCTCCCCTGGGACAGGGAGCTATGGCTACACCTTC. Its translation is CASSPGTGSYGYTF. This rearrangement joins TRBV18 to TRBJ1-2; 9 nucleotides agree with TRBD1. Trimming at V came to 6 bases and at J to 4 bases, leaving 6 bases not matched to a gene. In germline, CDR1 is KGHSH, CDR2 LQKENI. There are 14 residues in the CDR3.

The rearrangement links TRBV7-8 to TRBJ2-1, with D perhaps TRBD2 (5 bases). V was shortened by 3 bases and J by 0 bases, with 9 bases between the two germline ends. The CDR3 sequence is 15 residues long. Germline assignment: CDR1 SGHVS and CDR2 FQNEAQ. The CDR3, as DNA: TGTGCCAGCAGCTTGGGGAGCAGCTCCTACAATGAGCAGTTCTTC. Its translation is CASSLGSSSYNEQFF.

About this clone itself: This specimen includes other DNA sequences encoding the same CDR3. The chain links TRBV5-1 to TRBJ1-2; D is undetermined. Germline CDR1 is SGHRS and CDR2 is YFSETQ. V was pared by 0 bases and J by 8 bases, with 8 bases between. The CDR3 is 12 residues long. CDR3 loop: CASSLGTGGYTF. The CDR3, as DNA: TGCGCCAGCAGCTTGGGAACGGGGGGCTACACCTTC.

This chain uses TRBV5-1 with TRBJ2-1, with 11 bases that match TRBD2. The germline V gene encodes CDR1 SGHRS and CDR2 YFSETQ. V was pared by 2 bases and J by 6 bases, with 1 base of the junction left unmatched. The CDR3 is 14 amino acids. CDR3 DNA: TGCGCCAGCAGCTTTAGCGGGGGGGCCAATGAGCAGTTCTTC. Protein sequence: CASSFSGGANEQFF. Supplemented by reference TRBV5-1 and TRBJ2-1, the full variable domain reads KAGVTQTPRYLIKTRGQQVTLSCSPISGHRSVSWYQQTPGQGLQFLFEYFSETQRNKGNFPGRFSGRQFSNSRSEMNVSTLELGDSALYLCASSFSGGANEQFFGPGTRLTVL.

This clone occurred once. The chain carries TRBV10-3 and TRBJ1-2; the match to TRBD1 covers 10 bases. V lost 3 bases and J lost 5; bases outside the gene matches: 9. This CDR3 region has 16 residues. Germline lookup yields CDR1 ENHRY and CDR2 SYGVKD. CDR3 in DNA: TGTGCCATCAGTGATACTGGACAGGGGGTCGATTATGGCTACACCTTC. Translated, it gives CAISDTGQGVDYGYTF.

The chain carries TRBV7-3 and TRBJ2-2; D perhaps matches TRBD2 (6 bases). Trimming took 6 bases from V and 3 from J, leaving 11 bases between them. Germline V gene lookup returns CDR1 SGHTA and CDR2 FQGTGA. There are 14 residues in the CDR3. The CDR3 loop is CASRHGRDTGELFF. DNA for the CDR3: TGTGCCAGCAGACACGGGAGAGACACCGGGGAGCTGTTTTTT. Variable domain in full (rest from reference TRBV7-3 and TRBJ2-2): GAGVSQTPSNKVTEKGKYVELRCDPISGHTALYWYRQSLGQGPEFLIYFQGTGAADDSGLPNDRFFAVRPEGSVSTLKIQRTERGDSAVYLCASRHGRDTGELFFGEGSRLTVL.

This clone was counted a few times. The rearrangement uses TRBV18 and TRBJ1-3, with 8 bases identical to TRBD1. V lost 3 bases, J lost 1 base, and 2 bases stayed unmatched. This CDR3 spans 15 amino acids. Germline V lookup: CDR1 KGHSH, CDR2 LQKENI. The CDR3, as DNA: TGTGCCAGCTCACCGGACAGGGCTTCTGGAAACACCATATATTTT. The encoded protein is CASSPDRASGNTIYF.

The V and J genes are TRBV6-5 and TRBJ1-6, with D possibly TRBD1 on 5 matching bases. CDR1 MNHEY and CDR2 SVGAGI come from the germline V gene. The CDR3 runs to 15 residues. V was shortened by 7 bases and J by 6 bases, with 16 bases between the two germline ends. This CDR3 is CASTLERGGNSPLHF. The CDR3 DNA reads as TGTGCCAGCACCTTGGAGAGGGGAGGTAATTCACCCCTCCACTTT.

Here the CDR3 DNA reads TGTGCCAGCAGCCAAGAAGCGAATTCGGGCTATGGCTACACCTTC. Residues: CASSQEANSGYGYTF. The gene calls are TRBV3-1 (or the pseudogene TRBV3-2) and TRBJ1-2, with unresolved D. V lost 0 bases and J lost 4, with 12 bases in between. The CDR3 consists of 15 residues. Germline V CDR1 and CDR2: LGHDT, YNNKEL (reference sequence).

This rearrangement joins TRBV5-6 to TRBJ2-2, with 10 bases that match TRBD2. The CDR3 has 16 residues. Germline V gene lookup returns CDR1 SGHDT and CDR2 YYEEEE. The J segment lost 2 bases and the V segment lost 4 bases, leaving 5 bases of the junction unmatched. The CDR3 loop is CASSPGLAVNTGELFF. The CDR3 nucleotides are TGTGCCAGCAGCCCCGGACTAGCGGTAAACACCGGGGAGCTGTTTTTT. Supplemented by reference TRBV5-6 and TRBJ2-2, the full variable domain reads DAGVTQSPTHLIKTRGQQVTLRCSPKSGHDTVSWYQQALGQGPQFIFQYYEEEERQRGNFPDRFSGHQFPNYSSELNVNALLLGDSALYLCASSPGLAVNTGELFFGEGSRLTVL.

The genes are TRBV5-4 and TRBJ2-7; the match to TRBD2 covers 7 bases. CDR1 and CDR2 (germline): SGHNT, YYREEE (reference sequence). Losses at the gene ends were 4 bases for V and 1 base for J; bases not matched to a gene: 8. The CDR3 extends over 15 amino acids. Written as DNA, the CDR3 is TGTGCCAGCAGCCTCTCGGCGGGGGAATCCTACGAGCAGTACTTC. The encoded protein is CASSLSAGESYEQYF.

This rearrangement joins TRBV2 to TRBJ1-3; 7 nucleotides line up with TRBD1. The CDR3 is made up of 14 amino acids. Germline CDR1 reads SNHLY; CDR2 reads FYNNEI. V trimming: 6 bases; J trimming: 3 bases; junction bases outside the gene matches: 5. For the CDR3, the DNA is TGTGCCAGCAGAGGTGACAGGGTTGGAAACACCATATATTTT. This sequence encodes CASRGDRVGNTIYF.

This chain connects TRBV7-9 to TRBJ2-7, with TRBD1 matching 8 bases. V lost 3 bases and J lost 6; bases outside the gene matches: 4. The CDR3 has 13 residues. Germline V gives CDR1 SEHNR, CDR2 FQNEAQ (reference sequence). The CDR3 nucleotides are TGTGCCAGCAGCTTGGGACAGGTCTTCGAGCAGTACTTC. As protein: CASSLGQVFEQYF.

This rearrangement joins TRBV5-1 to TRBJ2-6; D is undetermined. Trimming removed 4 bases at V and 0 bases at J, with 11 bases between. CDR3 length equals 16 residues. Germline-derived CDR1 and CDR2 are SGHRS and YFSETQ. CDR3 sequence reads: CASSPREVSGANVLTF. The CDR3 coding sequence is TGCGCCAGCAGCCCGCGTGAGGTCTCTGGGGCCAACGTCCTGACTTTC.

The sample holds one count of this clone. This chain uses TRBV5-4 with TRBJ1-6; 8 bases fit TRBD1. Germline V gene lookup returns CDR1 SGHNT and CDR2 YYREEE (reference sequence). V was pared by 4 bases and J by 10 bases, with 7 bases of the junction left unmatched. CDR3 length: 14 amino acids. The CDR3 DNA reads TGTGCCAGCAGCCCAGGGGGCGCTCGGTCACCCCTCCACTTT. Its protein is CASSPGGARSPLHF.

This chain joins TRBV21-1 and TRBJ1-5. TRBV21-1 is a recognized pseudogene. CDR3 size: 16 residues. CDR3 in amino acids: CASARRGMQSNQPQHF. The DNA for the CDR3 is TGTGCCAGCGCACGCCGGGGGATGCAGAGCAATCAGCCCCAGCATTTT.

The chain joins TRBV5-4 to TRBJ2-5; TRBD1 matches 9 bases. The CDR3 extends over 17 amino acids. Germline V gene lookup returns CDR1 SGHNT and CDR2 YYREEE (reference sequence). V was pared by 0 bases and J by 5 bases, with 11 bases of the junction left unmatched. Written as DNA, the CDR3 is TGTGCCAGCAGCTTGGGGGTGGGACAGGGCGGTTTGGAGACCCAGTACTTC. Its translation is CASSLGVGQGGLETQYF.

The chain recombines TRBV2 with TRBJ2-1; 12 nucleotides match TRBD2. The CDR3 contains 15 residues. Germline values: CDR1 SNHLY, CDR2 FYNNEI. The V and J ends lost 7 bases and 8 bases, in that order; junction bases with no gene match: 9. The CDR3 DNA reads TGTGCCAGCAAGCCAGGACTAGCGGGATCCCATGAGCAGTTCTTC. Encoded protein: CASKPGLAGSHEQFF.

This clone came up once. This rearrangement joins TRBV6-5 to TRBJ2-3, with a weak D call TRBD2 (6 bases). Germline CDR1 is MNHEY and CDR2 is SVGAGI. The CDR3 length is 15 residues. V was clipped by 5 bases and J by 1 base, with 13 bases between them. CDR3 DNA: TGTGCCAGCAGTACGACGAGACTAGGCACAGATACGCAGTATTTT. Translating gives CASSTTRLGTDTQYF.

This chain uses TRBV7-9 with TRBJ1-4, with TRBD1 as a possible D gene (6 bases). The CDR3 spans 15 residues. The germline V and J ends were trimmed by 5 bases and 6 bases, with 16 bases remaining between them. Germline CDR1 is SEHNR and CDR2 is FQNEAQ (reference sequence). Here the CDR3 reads CASSTEDSSDEKLFF. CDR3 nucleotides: TGTGCCAGCAGCACAGAGGACAGTTCGGATGAAAAACTGTTTTTT.

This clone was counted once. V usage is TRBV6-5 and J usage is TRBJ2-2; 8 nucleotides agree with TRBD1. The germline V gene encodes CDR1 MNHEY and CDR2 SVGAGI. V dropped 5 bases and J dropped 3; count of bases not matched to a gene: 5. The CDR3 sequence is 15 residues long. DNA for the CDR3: TGTGCCAGCAGTCGGACAGGGAGGTACACCGGGGAGCTGTTTTTT. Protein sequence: CASSRTGRYTGELFF.